This entry is about one TCR beta chain. Its antigen is unknown. This specimen comes from a study of T cells in Graves' hyperthyroidism and ophthalmopathy. RNA transcripts provided the source from which TCR beta CDR3 regions were amplified. Researchers ran a first-round RT-PCR on the TCR CDR3 using the HTBI primer set. TCRdb reprocessed the multiplex PCR reads via MiXCR and lists one record per CDR3 protein. This table has hundreds of thousands of distinct CDR3 sequences, around 39% appearing once. The trim removed 3 bases at V and 5 bases at J, leaving 7 bases unmatched. CDR1 DFQATT and CDR2 SNEGSKA come from the germline V gene (reference sequence). This CDR3 comprises 15 residues. General study findings and limits: Most expanded thyroid clonotypes above 0.001 recurred in blood.

The sequence derives from a man aged 18 to 29 with Graves' hyperthyroidism. The sequenced material came from blood. The rearrangement joins TRBV20-1 to TRBJ2-7, with TRBD2 matching over 13 bases. DNA of the CDR3: TGCAGTGCTAGCCCCACTAGCGGGAGGGCCAACGAGCAGTACTTC. Residues: CSASPTSGRANEQYF.